A selection of T cell receptor beta chains follows, all from one sample in a study of T cell responses to AZD1222 COVID-19 vaccine. Using immunoSEQ multiplex PCR, the repertoire was profiled, and TCRdb retains in-frame clones only, with some absent. The sample yields 120,000 or so clones, about nine tenths seen once. The sample was peripheral blood, taken on day 0 of AZD1222 vaccination. The receptors stem from an adult in good health. The CDR3 runs from the conserved cysteine through the conserved F or W. Fields, in order: D gene, clone size, J gene, V gene, CDR3 protein, CDR3 DNA. D genes are given only for firm matches. Part of the rows lack a size; the others show once, few, many or a class for expanded clones.

>NA|once|TRBJ2-7|TRBV9
CASSPGHTYEQYF
TGTGCCAGCAGCCCGGGACATACCTACGAGCAGTACTTC
>NA|NA|TRBJ1-1|TRBV5-1
CASSLGYRSGGTEAFF
TGCGCCAGCAGCTTGGGATACAGGAGCGGGGGGACTGAAGCTTTCTTT
>TRBD1|NA|TRBJ1-2|TRBV5-1
CASSLGGQGLYGYTF
TGCGCCAGCAGCTTGGGGGGACAGGGCCTCTATGGCTACACCTTC
>TRBD2|NA|TRBJ2-7|TRBV7-2
CASSLGRGRVEQYF
TGTGCCAGCAGCTTAGGACGCGGGAGAGTCGAGCAGTACTTC
>NA|NA|TRBJ2-5|TRBV19
CASSPSGRDWAQYF
TGTGCCAGTAGTCCATCGGGGCGGGACTGGGCCCAGTACTTC
>NA|NA|TRBJ1-3|TRBV4-3
CASSQGADSGNTIYF
TGCGCCAGCAGCCAAGGGGCAGACTCTGGAAACACCATATATTTT
>TRBD2|NA|TRBJ2-1|TRBV6-2/TRBV6-3
CASSSGTRINNEQFF
TGTGCCAGCAGCTCCGGGACTAGAATCAACAATGAGCAGTTCTTC
>NA|NA|TRBJ2-3|TRBV29-1
CSVRLLGASTDTQYF
TGCAGCGTCCGACTGTTAGGAGCTAGCACAGATACGCAGTATTTT
>TRBD2|NA|TRBJ2-2|TRBV5-4
CASSPGLAGVTGELFF
TGTGCCAGCAGCCCTGGACTAGCGGGAGTCACCGGGGAGCTGTTTTTT
>NA|NA|TRBJ1-5|TRBV19
CASSIEWGQPQHF
TGTGCCAGTAGTATAGAGTGGGGGCAGCCCCAGCATTTT
>NA|NA|TRBJ2-1|TRBV28
CAGGRYNEQFF
TGTGCCGGAGGAAGATACAATGAGCAGTTCTTC
>NA|NA|TRBJ2-7|TRBV4-2
CASSQGLSVGRAYEQYF
TGTGCCAGCAGCCAAGGTCTTTCGGTGGGCAGGGCCTACGAGCAGTACTTC
>TRBD1|NA|TRBJ1-2|TRBV28
CASSPGTGTYGYTF
TGTGCCAGCAGTCCCGGGACAGGGACCTATGGCTACACCTTC
>NA|once|TRBJ2-1|TRBV24-1
CATSDPLINPRNEQFF
TGTGCCACCAGTGACCCCCTAATCAACCCTCGCAATGAGCAGTTCTTC
>NA|NA|TRBJ2-1|TRBV9
CASSPTFKSSYNEQFF
TGTGCCAGCAGCCCGACTTTCAAAAGCTCCTACAATGAGCAGTTCTTC
>TRBD1|few|TRBJ2-5|TRBV5-1
CASSLGDRQETQYF
TGCGCCAGCAGCTTGGGGGACAGACAAGAGACCCAGTACTTC
>TRBD1|NA|TRBJ1-2|TRBV3-1/TRBV3-2
CASSPSDRVPGYGYTF
TGTGCCAGCAGCCCTTCCGACAGGGTCCCCGGCTATGGCTACACCTTC
>TRBD1|NA|TRBJ2-7|TRBV2
CASRWTGGTYEQYF
TGTGCCAGCAGATGGACAGGGGGCACCTACGAGCAGTACTTC
>TRBD1|NA|TRBJ1-1|TRBV7-2
CASSYKTGAITEAFF
TGTGCCAGCAGCTACAAAACAGGGGCTATCACTGAAGCTTTCTTT
>TRBD2|NA|TRBJ2-5|TRBV7-9
CASSSTSGEETQYF
TGTGCCAGCAGCTCGACTAGCGGAGAAGAGACCCAGTACTTC
>NA|NA|TRBJ2-5|TRBV7-8
CASSLAAFQETQYF
TGTGCCAGCAGCTTAGCAGCCTTCCAAGAGACCCAGTACTTC
>NA|NA|TRBJ2-1|TRBV5-1
CARSWGARAGDPEQFF
TGCGCCCGCAGCTGGGGGGCCCGGGCGGGGGATCCTGAGCAGTTCTTC
>TRBD1|NA|TRBJ2-1|TRBV5-5
CASSPPGQGLNEQFF
TGTGCCAGCAGCCCCCCGGGACAGGGGCTAAATGAGCAGTTCTTC
>NA|NA|TRBJ1-6|TRBV7-9
CASSLVLEPLHF
TGTGCCAGCAGCTTAGTACTCGAACCCCTCCACTTT
>NA|NA|TRBJ2-5|TRBV11-2
CASSPLRDAQETQYF
TGTGCCAGCAGTCCACTCCGGGACGCCCAAGAGACCCAGTACTTC
>TRBD2|NA|TRBJ2-1|TRBV29-1
CSVEVARESNEQFF
TGCAGCGTTGAAGTGGCGCGGGAGTCGAATGAGCAGTTCTTC
>NA|NA|TRBJ2-1|TRBV27
CASRSLAVRNEQFF
TGTGCCAGCAGATCCCTCGCTGTACGGAATGAGCAGTTCTTC
>NA|NA|TRBJ2-5|TRBV7-2
CASSSGTFQETQYF
TGTGCCAGCAGCTCCGGGACGTTCCAAGAGACCCAGTACTTC
>NA|NA|TRBJ1-3|TRBV10-2
CASSEQGSKNTIYF
TGCGCCAGCAGTGAACAGGGAAGTAAAAACACCATATATTTT
>TRBD1|NA|TRBJ1-4|TRBV19
CASTPRTGEGNEKLFF
TGTGCCAGTACCCCCCGGACAGGGGAAGGGAATGAAAAACTGTTTTTT
>NA|few|TRBJ1-5|TRBV28
CAIKLGGLQQPQHF
TGTGCCATCAAGCTCGGGGGGTTGCAGCAGCCCCAGCATTTT
>NA|NA|TRBJ1-4|TRBV7-2
CASSPGQSTNEKLFF
TGTGCCAGCAGCCCCGGACAGTCAACTAATGAAAAACTGTTTTTT
>NA|NA|TRBJ2-6|TRBV7-2
CASSLAGSGANVLTF
TGTGCCAGCAGTCTAGCAGGCTCTGGGGCCAACGTCCTGACTTTC
>NA|NA|TRBJ1-1|TRBV11-2
CASSRNMAGAGTEAFF
TGTGCCAGCAGCCGAAACATGGCAGGGGCAGGCACTGAAGCTTTCTTT
>TRBD2|NA|TRBJ2-7|TRBV6-5
CASSYRREPGTYEQYF
TGTGCCAGCAGTTATCGGCGGGAGCCAGGAACCTACGAGCAGTACTTC
>TRBD2|NA|TRBJ2-5|TRBV15
CATSRGRTSGGGQETQYF
TGTGCCACCAGCAGAGGACGTACTAGCGGGGGCGGGCAAGAGACCCAGTACTTC
>TRBD2|NA|TRBJ2-7|TRBV7-2
CASSPIPLAGTSYEQYF
TGTGCCAGCAGCCCTATCCCACTAGCGGGCACGTCCTACGAGCAGTACTTC
>NA|NA|TRBJ1-5|TRBV19
CASIRSGGSGHQPQHF
TGTGCCAGTATCCGTAGCGGCGGGTCCGGGCATCAGCCCCAGCATTTT
>NA|NA|TRBJ2-3|TRBV28
CASSQPSTDTQYF
TGTGCCAGCTCTCAACCTAGCACAGATACGCAGTATTTT
>TRBD1|NA|TRBJ2-7|TRBV27
CASSSSTRTGYEQYF
TGTGCCAGCAGTTCCTCGACCAGGACAGGCTACGAGCAGTACTTC
>NA|NA|TRBJ2-2|TRBV29-1
CSVDGETGTGELFF
TGCAGCGTTGACGGAGAAACAGGGACCGGGGAGCTGTTTTTT
>NA|NA|TRBJ2-3|TRBV9
CASSVDYSTDTQYF
TGTGCCAGCAGCGTAGACTATAGCACAGATACGCAGTATTTT
>NA|NA|TRBJ1-2|TRBV7-9
CASTDSSFYGYTF
TGTGCCAGCACGGACTCGAGTTTCTATGGCTACACCTTC
>TRBD2|NA|TRBJ2-1|TRBV15
CATSRDMTSGLGNEQFF
TGTGCCACCAGCAGAGATATGACTAGCGGGCTCGGGAATGAGCAGTTCTTC
>NA|NA|TRBJ2-1|TRBV5-4
CASSLATGEQFF
TGTGCCAGCAGCTTGGCCACGGGTGAGCAGTTCTTC
>NA|NA|TRBJ2-7|TRBV3-1/TRBV3-2
CASSRRGDPSEQYF
TGTGCCAGCAGCCGTAGGGGCGATCCGAGCGAGCAGTACTTC
>NA|NA|TRBJ2-5|TRBV7-2
CASSLTVGETQYF
TGTGCCAGCAGCTTAACGGTAGGGGAGACCCAGTACTTC
>TRBD1|NA|TRBJ2-1|TRBV7-9
CASSLGQVNEQFF
TGTGCCAGCAGCCTCGGACAGGTCAATGAGCAGTTCTTC
>TRBD2|NA|TRBJ2-1|TRBV19
CASSTAGLAGAARTFF
TGTGCCAGTAGTACCGCCGGACTAGCGGGTGCGGCCCGCACGTTCTTC
>NA|NA|TRBJ1-1|TRBV28
CASSSRTENTEAFF
TGTGCCAGCAGTTCTCGGACGGAGAACACTGAAGCTTTCTTT
>TRBD2|NA|TRBJ2-1|TRBV19
CASSPKTSVYNEQFF
TGTGCCAGTAGTCCCAAGACTAGCGTATACAATGAGCAGTTCTTC